The clone carrying this T cell receptor (beta chain) was seen a few times. Its target is unknown. The source of the sample is a study of CD8 T cells in ankylosing spondylitis. Between the trimmed V and J ends, which lost 5 bases and 2 bases, there was a span of 9 bases. This CDR3 spans 13 amino acids. Germline V gene data show CDR1 as SGHTA and CDR2 as FQGNSA. Quantitative 5'-RACE with molecular barcodes produced the TCR beta libraries. Each CDR3 protein is one row after TCRdb ran MiXCR on the 5' RACE reads. The repertoire has under 300,000 distinct CDR3 sequences, more than 9% of them found once; the top ten carry less than 3%. Study findings and constraints: Some motif variants were previously reported in reactive arthritis synovial fluid and blood. The study looked at matched synovial fluid samples from ankylosing spondylitis patients. Disease-linked clones were reported to be significantly enriched there. Made up of roughly 8 highly homologous variants, a TCR beta motif appeared characteristic of ankylosing spondylitis blood.

The TCR was taken from a male donor with ankylosing spondylitis or in good health (not recorded which). The rearrangement joins TRBV7-2 to TRBJ1-2, with D unclear. Sequencing used blood, either unsorted or a sorted T cell fraction (not recorded which). The DNA of the CDR3 is TGTGCCAGCAGCACATCGGGGAACTATGGCTACACCTTC. Amino acids: CASSTSGNYGYTF.